This entry lists 11 T cell receptor beta chains sequenced from one sample in a study of cytomegalovirus exposure and HLA in healthy donors. Primers included in the PCR were 60 Vbeta and 13 Jbeta primers. Sequencing used immunoSEQ multiplex PCR; TCRdb keeps in-frame clones, though not all of them. In the table there are some 150,000 clones, approximately 80% of which are singletons. Material for sequencing was PBMCs. The receptors come from a young woman in good health and CMV-seronegative.

The rearrangement uses TRBV5-1 and TRBJ2-2, with 7 positions matching TRBD1. This CDR3 has 17 amino acids. CDR1 and CDR2 (germline): SGHRS, YFSETQ. Losses at the gene ends were 2 bases for V and 6 bases for J; bases not matched to a gene: 13. This chain's CDR3 is CASSLPTAGGIPGELFF. CDR3 sequence (DNA): TGCGCCAGCAGCTTACCAACAGCAGGGGGAATTCCCGGGGAGCTGTTTTTT.

This chain uses TRBV6-1 with TRBJ2-3, with 11 bases aligning to TRBD2. Germline-derived CDR1 and CDR2 are MNHNS and SASEGT. The CDR3 runs to 16 residues. The trim removed 3 bases at V and 0 bases at J, leaving 2 bases unmatched. Here the CDR3 DNA reads TGTGCCAGCAGTGAGAGACTAGCGGGGAGCACAGATACGCAGTATTTT. Translated, it gives CASSERLAGSTDTQYF.

J is TRBJ2-5 and V is TRBV5-6; 13 bases are a match to TRBD2. V was pared by 3 bases and J by 5 bases, with 4 bases of the junction left unmatched. The CDR3 is 15 amino acids. Looked up from germline, CDR1 is SGHDT and CDR2 is YYEEEE. The CDR3 loop reads CASSWGLAGSETQYF. In DNA, the CDR3 is TGTGCCAGCAGCTGGGGACTAGCGGGGTCGGAGACCCAGTACTTC.

A few counts support this clone. V usage is TRBV7-2 and J usage is TRBJ1-2; no reliable D call. The CDR3 is made up of 15 amino acids. With 1 base removed from V and 0 bases from J, the gap between germline ends came to 9 bases. Germline CDR1 SGHTA, CDR2 FQGNSA. Here the CDR3 reads CASSLVRTANYGYTF. CDR3 DNA sequence: TGTGCCAGCAGCTTAGTCAGGACTGCTAACTATGGCTACACCTTC.

A single count supports this clone. This sequence joins TRBV9 and TRBJ2-5, with TRBD2 matching over 9 bases. The CDR3 length is 16 residues. The J segment lost 2 bases and the V segment lost 0 bases, leaving 5 bases of the junction unmatched. From germline, CDR1 is SGDLS and CDR2 YYNGEE. For the CDR3, the DNA is TGTGCCAGCAGCGTAGCTAGCGGGGCAGATCAAGAGACCCAGTACTTC. It translates to CASSVASGADQETQYF.

Comment on this clone: Sequence at one end of the junction differs from germline and may be a read error. The chain's CDR3 is CASSLRQGAGYGQYF. CDR3 sequence (DNA): TGCGCCAGCAGCCTTCGACAGGGGGCAGGCTACGGGCAGTACTTC. The chain couples TRBV5-1 to TRBJ2-7; the match to TRBD1 covers 10 bases. This CDR3 region has 15 residues. In germline, CDR1 is SGHRS, CDR2 YFSETQ.

The CDR3 sequence is CASSLGALTGEKLFF. The CDR3 bases are TGTGCCAGCAGCTTAGGCGCACTAACGGGTGAAAAACTGTTTTTT. The gene calls are TRBV11-2 and TRBJ1-4; no firm D call. The CDR3 loop spans 15 amino acids. The V and J ends lost 1 base and 7 bases respectively, with 13 bases between them. Looked up from germline, CDR1 is SGHAT and CDR2 is FQNNGV.

This sequence joins TRBV11-2 and TRBJ2-5, with 15 bases that match TRBD2. V lost 7 bases and J lost 1; bases outside the gene matches: 4. The CDR3 is 16 residues long. Germline-derived CDR1 and CDR2 are SGHAT and FQNNGV. The CDR3 region has the DNA TGTGCCAGCACCCTGGGACTAGCGGGGGGCCAAGAGACCCAGTACTTC. Protein: CASTLGLAGGQETQYF.

The chain's CDR3 is CASSIQGMNTEAFF. The DNA for the CDR3 is TGTGCCAGCAGCATACAGGGGATGAACACTGAAGCTTTCTTT. The gene calls are TRBV14 and TRBJ1-1, with 7 bases identical to TRBD1. After removal of 5 bases from V and 0 bases from J, the junction contained 3 bases not matched to a gene. CDR3 size: 14 residues. Germline values: CDR1 SGHDN, CDR2 FVKESK.

CDR3 in amino acids: CASSPEGGGVGNTIYF. DNA of the CDR3: TGTGCCAGCAGCCCAGAGGGGGGGGGCGTTGGAAACACCATATATTTT. V is TRBV4-2 and J is TRBJ1-3; D perhaps matches TRBD1 (6 bases). The CDR3 extends over 16 amino acids. Germline V lookup: CDR1 LGHNA, CDR2 YNFKEQ. Trimming shortened V by 4 bases and J by 3 bases, and 16 bases separated the two germline ends.

This clone was counted a single time. The chain uses TRBV9 and TRBJ1-1; D remains unclear. The CDR3 runs 13 residues. CDR1 and CDR2 from the germline V gene are SGDLS and YYNGEE. Trimming left V 4 bases short and J 3 bases short, with 10 bases between. CDR3 sequence reads: CASSSEGHTEAFF. In DNA form, the CDR3 reads TGTGCCAGCAGCTCCGAGGGTCACACTGAAGCTTTCTTT.